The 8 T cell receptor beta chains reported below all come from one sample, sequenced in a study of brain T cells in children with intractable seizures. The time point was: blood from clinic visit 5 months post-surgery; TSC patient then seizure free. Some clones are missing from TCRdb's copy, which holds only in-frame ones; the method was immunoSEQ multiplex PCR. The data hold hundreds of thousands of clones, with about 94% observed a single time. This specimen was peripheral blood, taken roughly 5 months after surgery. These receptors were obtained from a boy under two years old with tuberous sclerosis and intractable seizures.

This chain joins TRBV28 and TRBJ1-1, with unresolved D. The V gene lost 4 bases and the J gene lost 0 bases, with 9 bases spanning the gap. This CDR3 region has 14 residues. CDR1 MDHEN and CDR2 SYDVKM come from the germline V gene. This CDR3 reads CASSSLAVNTEAFF. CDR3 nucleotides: TGTGCCAGCAGTTCTCTTGCGGTGAACACTGAAGCTTTCTTT.

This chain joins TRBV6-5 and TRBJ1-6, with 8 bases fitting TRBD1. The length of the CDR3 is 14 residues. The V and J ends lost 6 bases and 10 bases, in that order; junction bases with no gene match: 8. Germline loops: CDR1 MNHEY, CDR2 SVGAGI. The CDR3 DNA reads TGTGCCAGCAGGGGGACAGGCGGATTATCACCCCTCCACTTT. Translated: CASRGTGGLSPLHF.

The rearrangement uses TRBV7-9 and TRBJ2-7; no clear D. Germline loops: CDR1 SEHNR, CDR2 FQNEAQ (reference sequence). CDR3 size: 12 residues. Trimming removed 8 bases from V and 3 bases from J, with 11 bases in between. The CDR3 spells CASSRVDYEQYF. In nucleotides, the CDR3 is TGTGCCAGCTCTCGTGTGGACTACGAGCAGTACTTC.

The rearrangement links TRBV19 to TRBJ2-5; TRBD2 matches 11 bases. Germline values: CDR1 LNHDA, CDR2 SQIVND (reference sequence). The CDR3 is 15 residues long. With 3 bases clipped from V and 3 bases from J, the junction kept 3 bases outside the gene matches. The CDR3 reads CASSIGTSGEETQYF. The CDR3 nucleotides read TGTGCCAGTAGTATCGGGACTAGCGGTGAAGAGACCCAGTACTTC.

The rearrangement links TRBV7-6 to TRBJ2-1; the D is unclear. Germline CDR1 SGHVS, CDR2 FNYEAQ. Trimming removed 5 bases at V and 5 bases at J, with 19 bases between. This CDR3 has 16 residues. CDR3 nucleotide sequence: TGTGCCAGCAGCCCTTTTAATGCCGGGCCCAACAATGAGCAGTTCTTC. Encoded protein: CASSPFNAGPNNEQFF.

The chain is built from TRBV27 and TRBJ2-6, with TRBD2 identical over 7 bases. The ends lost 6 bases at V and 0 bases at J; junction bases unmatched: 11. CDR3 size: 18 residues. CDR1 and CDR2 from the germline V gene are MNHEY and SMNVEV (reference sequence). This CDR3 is CASRPWGGVLSGANVLTF. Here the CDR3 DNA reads TGTGCCAGCAGACCATGGGGGGGGGTCCTCTCTGGGGCCAACGTCCTGACTTTC. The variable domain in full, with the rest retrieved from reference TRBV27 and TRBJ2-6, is EAQVTQNPRYLITVTGKKLTVTCSQNMNHEYMSWYRQDPGLGLRQIYYSMNVEVTDKGDVPEGYKVSRKEKRNFPLILESPSPNQTSLYFCASRPWGGVLSGANVLTFGAGSRLTVL.

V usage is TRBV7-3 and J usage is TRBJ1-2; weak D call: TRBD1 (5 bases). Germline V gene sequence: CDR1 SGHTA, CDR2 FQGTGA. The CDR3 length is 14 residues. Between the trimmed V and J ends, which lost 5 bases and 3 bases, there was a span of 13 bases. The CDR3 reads CASSPTPGDYGYTF. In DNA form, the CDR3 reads TGTGCCAGCAGCCCAACCCCGGGGGACTATGGCTACACCTTC.

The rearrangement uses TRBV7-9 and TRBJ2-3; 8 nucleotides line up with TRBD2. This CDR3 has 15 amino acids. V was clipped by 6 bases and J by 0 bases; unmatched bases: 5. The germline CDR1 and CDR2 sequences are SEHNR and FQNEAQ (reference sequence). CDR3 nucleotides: TGTGCCAGCAGAGATAGCGGGAAAAGCACAGATACGCAGTATTTT. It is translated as CASRDSGKSTDTQYF.